The text below deals with one T cell receptor beta chain. As yet, its antigen is unknown. The CDR3 is 17 residues long. V trimming: 3 bases; J trimming: 1 base; junction bases outside the gene matches: 7. Germline V gene sequence: CDR1 SGHAT, CDR2 FQNNGV. These data are taken from a study of T cell responses to AZD1222 COVID-19 vaccine. General observations from the study: After the peak T cell response, and only then, were repertoires sampled.

The assay was immunoSEQ multiplex PCR, and TCRdb's table has in-frame clones only and misses some. Of about 110,000 clones listed, about 95% are singletons. J is TRBJ1-2 and V is TRBV11-2; 11 nucleotides agree with TRBD1. The sample here was peripheral blood, taken 28 days after the second AZD1222 dose. The TCR was taken from an adult who received the AZD1222 COVID-19 vaccine. For the CDR3, the DNA is TGTGCCAGCAGCTTTCGGACAGGGGGCGTGGGTAACTATGGCTACACCTTC. Protein sequence: CASSFRTGGVGNYGYTF.